This T cell receptor (beta chain) was identified during a study of blood T cell repertoires in COVID-19. About the study: The United States, Italy and Spain supplied acute and convalescent COVID-19 samples. Sources were T cells, B-cell-depleted T cells, or PBMCs; the material itself was cDNA or gDNA.

In the original workflow: How many nucleated cells were present was estimated from reference gene primer amplification. Assay: immunoSEQ multiplex PCR; the TCRdb copy retains only in-frame clones and omits some. That table gives V, J and clone size, and the DNA gave D and trimming. The data show about 230,000 clones, with around 83% seen just once and around 2% held by the top ten. V shed 5 bases and J shed 4 bases, with 14 bases lying between them. Per the germline V gene, CDR1 is LNHNV and CDR2 is YYDKDF (reference sequence). The CDR3 extends over 15 amino acids. The specimen was peripheral blood. This clonotype was obtained from a man aged 40-55 years who had recovered from COVID-19. V is TRBV15 and J is TRBJ1-4, with D uncertain. The CDR3 nucleotides read TGTGCCACCAGCGGAGCTGGTGGCCATAATGAAAAACTGTTTTTT. Translating gives CATSGAGGHNEKLFF.